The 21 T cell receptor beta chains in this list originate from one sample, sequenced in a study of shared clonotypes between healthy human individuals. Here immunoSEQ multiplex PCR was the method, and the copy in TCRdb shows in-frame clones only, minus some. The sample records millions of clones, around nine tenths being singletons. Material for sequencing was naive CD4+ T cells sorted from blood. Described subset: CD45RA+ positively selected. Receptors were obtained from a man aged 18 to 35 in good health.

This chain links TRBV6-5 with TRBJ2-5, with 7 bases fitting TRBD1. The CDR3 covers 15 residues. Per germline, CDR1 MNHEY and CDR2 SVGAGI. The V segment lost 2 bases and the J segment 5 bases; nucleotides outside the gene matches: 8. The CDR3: CASSYRGQVWETQYF. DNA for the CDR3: TGTGCCAGCAGTTACCGAGGACAGGTCTGGGAGACCCAGTACTTC.

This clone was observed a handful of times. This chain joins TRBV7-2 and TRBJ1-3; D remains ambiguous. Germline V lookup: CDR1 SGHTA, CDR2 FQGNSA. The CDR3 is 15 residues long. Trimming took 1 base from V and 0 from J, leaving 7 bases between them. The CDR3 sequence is CASSLEGSSGNTIYF. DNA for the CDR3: TGTGCCAGCAGCTTAGAGGGCAGCTCTGGAAACACCATATATTTT.

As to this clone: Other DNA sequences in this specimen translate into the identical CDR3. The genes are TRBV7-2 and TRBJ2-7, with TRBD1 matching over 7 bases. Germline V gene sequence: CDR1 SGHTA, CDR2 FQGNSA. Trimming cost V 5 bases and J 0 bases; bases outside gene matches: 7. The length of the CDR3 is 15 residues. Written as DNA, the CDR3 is TGTGCCAGCAGCCCTCAGGGGGTTCCCTCCTACGAGCAGTACTTC. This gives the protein CASSPQGVPSYEQYF.

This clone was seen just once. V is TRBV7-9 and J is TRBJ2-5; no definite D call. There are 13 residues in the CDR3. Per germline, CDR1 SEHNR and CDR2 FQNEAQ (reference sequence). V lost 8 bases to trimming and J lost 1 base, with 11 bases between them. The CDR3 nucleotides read TGTGCCAGCTCCGCCAGCGCCCAAGAGACCCAGTACTTC. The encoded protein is CASSASAQETQYF.

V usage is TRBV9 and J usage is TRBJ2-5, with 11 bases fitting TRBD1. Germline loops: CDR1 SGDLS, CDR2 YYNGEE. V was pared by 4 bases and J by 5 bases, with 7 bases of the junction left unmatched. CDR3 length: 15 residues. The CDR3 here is CASSSRTGGGETQYF. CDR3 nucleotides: TGTGCCAGCAGCTCTCGGACAGGGGGCGGTGAGACCCAGTACTTC.

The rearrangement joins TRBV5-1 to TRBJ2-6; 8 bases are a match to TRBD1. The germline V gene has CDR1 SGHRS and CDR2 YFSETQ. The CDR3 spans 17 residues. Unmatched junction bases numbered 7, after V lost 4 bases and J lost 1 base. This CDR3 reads CASSLSRDRSGANVLTF. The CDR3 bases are TGCGCCAGCAGCCTGTCCCGGGACAGGTCTGGGGCCAACGTCCTGACTTTC.

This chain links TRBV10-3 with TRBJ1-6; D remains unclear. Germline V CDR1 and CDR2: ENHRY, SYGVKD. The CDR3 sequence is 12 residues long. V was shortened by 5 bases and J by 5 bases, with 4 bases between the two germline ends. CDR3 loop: CAISPDNSPLHF. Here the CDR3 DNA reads TGTGCCATCAGTCCAGATAATTCACCCCTCCACTTT.

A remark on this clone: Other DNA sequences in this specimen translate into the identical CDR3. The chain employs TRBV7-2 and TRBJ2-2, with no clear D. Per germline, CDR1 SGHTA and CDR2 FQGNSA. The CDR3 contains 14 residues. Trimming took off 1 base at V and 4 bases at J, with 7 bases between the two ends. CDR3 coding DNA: TGTGCCAGCAGCTTAGTTAGCTTCACCGGGGAGCTGTTTTTT. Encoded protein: CASSLVSFTGELFF.

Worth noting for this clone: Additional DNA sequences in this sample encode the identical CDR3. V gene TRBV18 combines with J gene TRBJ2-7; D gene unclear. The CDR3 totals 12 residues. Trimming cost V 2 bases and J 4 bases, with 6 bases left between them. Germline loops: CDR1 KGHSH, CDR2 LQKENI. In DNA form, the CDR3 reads TGTGCCAGCTCACCAAACAGTTACGAGCAGTACTTC. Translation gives CASSPNSYEQYF. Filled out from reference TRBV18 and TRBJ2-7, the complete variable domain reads NAGVMQNPRHLVRRRGQEARLRCSPMKGHSHVYWYRQLPEEGLKFMVYLQKENIIDESGMPKERFSAEFPKEGPSILRIQQVVRGDSAAYFCASSPNSYEQYFGPGTRLTVT.

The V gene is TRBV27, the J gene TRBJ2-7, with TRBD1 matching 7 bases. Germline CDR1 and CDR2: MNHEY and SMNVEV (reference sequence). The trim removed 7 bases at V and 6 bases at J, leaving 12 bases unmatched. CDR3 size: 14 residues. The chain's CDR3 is CASKFRDRIGEQYF. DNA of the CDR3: TGTGCCAGCAAATTCAGGGACAGAATAGGCGAGCAGTACTTC.

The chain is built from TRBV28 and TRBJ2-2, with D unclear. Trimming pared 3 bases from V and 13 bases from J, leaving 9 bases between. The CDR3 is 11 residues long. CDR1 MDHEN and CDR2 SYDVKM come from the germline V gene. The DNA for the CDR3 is TGTGCCAGCAGTTTGCGGAGAGGGCTGTTTTTT. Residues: CASSLRRGLFF.

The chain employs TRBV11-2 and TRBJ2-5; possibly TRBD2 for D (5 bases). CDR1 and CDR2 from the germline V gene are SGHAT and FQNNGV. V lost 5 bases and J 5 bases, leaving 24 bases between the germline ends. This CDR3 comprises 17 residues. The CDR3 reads CASSRSGGVNFGETQYF. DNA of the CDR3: TGTGCCAGCAGCCGATCCGGAGGCGTTAATTTCGGGGAGACCCAGTACTTC.

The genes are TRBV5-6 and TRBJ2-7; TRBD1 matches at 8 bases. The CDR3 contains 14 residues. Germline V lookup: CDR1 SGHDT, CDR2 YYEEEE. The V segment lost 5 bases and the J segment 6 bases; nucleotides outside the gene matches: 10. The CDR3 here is CASSPWTGSGEQYF. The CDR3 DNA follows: TGTGCCAGCAGTCCATGGACAGGGTCCGGCGAGCAGTACTTC.

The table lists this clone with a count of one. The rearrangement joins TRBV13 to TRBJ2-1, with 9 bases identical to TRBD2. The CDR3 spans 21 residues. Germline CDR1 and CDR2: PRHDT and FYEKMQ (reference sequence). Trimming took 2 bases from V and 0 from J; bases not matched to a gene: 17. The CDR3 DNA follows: TGTGCCAGCAGCTTACCGCGAGCGGGAGGCTTCTCCTTGAGCTCCTACAATGAGCAGTTCTTC. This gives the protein CASSLPRAGGFSLSSYNEQFF.

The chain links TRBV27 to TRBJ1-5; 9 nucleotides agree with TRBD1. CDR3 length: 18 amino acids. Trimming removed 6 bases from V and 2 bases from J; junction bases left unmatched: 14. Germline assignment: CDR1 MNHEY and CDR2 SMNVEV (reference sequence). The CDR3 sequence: CASSSLPGQGSRNQPQHF. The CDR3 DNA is TGTGCCAGCAGCTCACTCCCGGGACAGGGATCGCGCAATCAGCCCCAGCATTTT.

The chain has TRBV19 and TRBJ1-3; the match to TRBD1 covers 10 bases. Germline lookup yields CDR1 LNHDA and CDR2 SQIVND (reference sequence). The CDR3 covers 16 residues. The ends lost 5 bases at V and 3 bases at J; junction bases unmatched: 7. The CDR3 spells CASSLKTGGVGNTIYF. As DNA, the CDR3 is TGTGCCAGTAGTCTGAAGACAGGGGGCGTTGGAAACACCATATATTTT.

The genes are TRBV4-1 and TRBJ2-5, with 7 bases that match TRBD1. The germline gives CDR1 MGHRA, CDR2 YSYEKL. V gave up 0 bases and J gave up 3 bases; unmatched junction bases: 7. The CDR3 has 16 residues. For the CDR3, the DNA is TGCGCCAGCAGCCAAGAAAGGGCGGACAGGAAAGAGACCCAGTACTTC. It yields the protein CASSQERADRKETQYF.

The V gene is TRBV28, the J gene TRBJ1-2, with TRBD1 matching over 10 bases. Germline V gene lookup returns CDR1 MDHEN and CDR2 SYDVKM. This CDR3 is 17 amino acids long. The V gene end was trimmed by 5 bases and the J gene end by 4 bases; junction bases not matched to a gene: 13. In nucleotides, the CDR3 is TGTGCCAGCAGTCTGACAGGGGGCGCCTCGCCCCGCTATGGCTACACCTTC. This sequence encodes CASSLTGGASPRYGYTF.

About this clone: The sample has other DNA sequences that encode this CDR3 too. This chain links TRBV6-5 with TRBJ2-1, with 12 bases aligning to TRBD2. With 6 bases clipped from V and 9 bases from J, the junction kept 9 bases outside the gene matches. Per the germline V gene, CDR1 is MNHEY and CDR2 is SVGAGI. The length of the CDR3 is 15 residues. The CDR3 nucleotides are TGTGCCAGCAGCCTTCTAGCGGGGGGGCCGGGTGAGCAGTTCTTC. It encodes CASSLLAGGPGEQFF.

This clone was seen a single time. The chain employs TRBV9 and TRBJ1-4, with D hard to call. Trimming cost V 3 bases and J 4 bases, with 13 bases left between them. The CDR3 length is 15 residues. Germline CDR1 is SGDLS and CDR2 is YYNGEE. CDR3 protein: CASSGGTAGNEKLFF. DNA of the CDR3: TGTGCCAGCAGCGGGGGTACGGCCGGTAATGAAAAACTGTTTTTT.

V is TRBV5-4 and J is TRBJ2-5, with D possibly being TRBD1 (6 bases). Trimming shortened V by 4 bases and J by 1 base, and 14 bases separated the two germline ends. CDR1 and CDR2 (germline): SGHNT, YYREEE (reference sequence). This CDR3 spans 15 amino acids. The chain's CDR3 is CASSNRDIPQETQYF. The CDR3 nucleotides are TGTGCCAGCAGCAACCGGGACATACCCCAAGAGACCCAGTACTTC.